This T cell receptor beta chain was observed in a study of neurological immune-mediated disorders. Time point denoted: longitudinal time-point 2. A total of 2 million PBMCs stored at -80 degrees C provided the unsorted libraries. The cDNA was produced through 5'RACE with 10-nucleotide random UMIs. MiXCR, run by TCRdb on the 5' RACE reads, gives a single entry per CDR3 protein. The table records some 80,000 distinct CDR3 sequences, 5% to 6% of them present only once. This clonotype occurred many times. Its target is not known. The CDR3 contains 14 residues. Germline CDR1 is SGHTA and CDR2 is FQGNSA. The V gene end was trimmed by 5 bases and the J gene end by 11 bases; junction bases not matched to a gene: 6. Study-level results: Among expanded clones, no CDR3 amino acid sequences were shared across subjects, a pattern suggesting private repertoires in all groups. The repertoires of 18 of 34 multiple sclerosis patients fell into one related-CDR3 cluster (a possible signature) under phylogenetic grouping.

Sequenced sample: PBMCs. The rearrangement uses TRBV7-2 and TRBJ1-4; 12 positions agree with TRBD1. This receptor was identified in a woman between 55 and 75 years old with multiple sclerosis. The CDR3 is CASSPGQGAGKLFF. In DNA, the CDR3 is TGTGCCAGCAGCCCGGGACAGGGGGCCGGGAAACTGTTTTTT.